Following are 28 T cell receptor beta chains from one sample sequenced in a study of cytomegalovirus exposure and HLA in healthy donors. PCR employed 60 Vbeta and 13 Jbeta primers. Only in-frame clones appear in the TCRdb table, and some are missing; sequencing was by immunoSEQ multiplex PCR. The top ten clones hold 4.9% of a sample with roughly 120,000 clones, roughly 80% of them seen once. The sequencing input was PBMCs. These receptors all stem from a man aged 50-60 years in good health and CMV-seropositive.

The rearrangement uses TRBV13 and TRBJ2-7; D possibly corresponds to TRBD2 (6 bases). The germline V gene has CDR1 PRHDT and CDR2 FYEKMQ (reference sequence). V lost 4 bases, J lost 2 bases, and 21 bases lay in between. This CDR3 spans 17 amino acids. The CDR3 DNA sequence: TGTGCCAGCAGCTCATCACCCAGGACTACGTTCCCCTACGAGCAGTACTTC. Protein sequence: CASSSSPRTTFPYEQYF.

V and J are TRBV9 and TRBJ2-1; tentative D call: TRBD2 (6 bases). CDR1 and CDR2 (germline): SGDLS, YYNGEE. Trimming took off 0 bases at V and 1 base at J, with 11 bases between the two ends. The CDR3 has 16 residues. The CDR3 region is CASSVAHGGSYNEQFF. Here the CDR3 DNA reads TGTGCCAGCAGCGTAGCTCATGGGGGGTCCTACAATGAGCAGTTCTTC.

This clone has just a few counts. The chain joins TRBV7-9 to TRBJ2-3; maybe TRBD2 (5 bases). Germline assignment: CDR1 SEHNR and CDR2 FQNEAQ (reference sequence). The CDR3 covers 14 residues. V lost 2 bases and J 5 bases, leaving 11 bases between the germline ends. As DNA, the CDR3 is TGTGCCAGCAGCTTACCGCTAGGAGGAGATACGCAGTATTTT. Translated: CASSLPLGGDTQYF.

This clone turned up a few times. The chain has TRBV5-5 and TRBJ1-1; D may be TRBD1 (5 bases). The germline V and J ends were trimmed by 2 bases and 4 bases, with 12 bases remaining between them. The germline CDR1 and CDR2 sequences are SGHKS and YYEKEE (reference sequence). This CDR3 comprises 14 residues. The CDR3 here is CASSFQGMFTEAFF. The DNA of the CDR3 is TGTGCCAGCAGCTTCCAGGGTATGTTCACTGAAGCTTTCTTT. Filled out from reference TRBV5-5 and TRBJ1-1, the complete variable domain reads DAGVTQSPTHLIKTRGQQVTLRCSPISGHKSVSWYQQVLGQGPQFIFQYYEKEERGRGNFPDRFSARQFPNYSSELNVNALLLGDSALYLCASSFQGMFTEAFFGQGTRLTVV.

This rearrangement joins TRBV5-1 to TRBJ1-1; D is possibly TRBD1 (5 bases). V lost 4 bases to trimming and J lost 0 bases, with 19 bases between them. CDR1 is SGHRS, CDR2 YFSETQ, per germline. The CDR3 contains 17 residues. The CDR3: CASSRGGPIEMNTEAFF. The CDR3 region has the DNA TGCGCCAGCAGCCGGGGGGGACCGATTGAGATGAACACTGAAGCTTTCTTT.

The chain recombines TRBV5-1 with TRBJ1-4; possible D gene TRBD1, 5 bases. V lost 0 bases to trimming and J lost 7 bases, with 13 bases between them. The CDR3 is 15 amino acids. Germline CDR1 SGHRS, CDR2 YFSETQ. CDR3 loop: CASSLAGGTGEKLFF. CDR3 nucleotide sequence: TGCGCCAGCAGCTTGGCCGGGGGAACAGGTGAAAAACTGTTTTTT. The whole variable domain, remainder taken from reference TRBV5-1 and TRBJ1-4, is KAGVTQTPRYLIKTRGQQVTLSCSPISGHRSVSWYQQTPGQGLQFLFEYFSETQRNKGNFPGRFSGRQFSNSRSEMNVSTLELGDSALYLCASSLAGGTGEKLFFGSGTQLSVL.

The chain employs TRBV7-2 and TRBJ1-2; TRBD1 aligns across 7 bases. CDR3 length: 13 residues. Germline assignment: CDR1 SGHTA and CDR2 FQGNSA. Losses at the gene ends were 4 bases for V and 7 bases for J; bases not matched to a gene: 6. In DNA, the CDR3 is TGTGCCAGCAGCTCCGGGACAGCTAGTGGCTACACCTTC. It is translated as CASSSGTASGYTF. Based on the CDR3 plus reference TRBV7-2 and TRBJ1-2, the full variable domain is GAGVSQSPSNKVTEKGKDVELRCDPISGHTALYWYRQSLGQGLEFLIYFQGNSAPDKSGLPSDRFSAERTGGSVSTLTIQRTQQEDSAVYLCASSSGTASGYTFGSGTRLTVV.

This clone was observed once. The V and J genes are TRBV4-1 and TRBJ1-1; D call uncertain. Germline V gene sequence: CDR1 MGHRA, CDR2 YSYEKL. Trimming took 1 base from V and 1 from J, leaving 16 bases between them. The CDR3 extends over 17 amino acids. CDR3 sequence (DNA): TGCGCCAGCAGCCAAGGCGGTTTCGGTTTGGAGAACACTGAAGCTTTCTTT. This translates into CASSQGGFGLENTEAFF.

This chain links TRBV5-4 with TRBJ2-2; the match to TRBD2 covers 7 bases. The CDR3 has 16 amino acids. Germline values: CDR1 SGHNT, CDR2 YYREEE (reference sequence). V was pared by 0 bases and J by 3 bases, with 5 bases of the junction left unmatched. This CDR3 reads CASSLGSSGYTGELFF. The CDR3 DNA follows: TGTGCCAGCAGCTTGGGGTCTAGCGGATACACCGGGGAGCTGTTTTTT.

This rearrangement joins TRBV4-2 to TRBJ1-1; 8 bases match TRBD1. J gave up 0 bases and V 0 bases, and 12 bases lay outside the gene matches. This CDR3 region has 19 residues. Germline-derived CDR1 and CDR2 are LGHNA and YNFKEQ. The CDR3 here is CASSQESGQGASMNTEAFF. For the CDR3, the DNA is TGTGCCAGCAGCCAAGAATCGGGGCAGGGGGCGTCTATGAACACTGAAGCTTTCTTT.

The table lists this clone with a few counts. CDR3 coding DNA: TGTGCCAGCAGTTTAGTGGCGGGGGAACAAGCTTTCTTT. This encodes CASSLVAGEQAFF. The rearrangement uses TRBV27 and TRBJ1-1; TRBD1 is a possible D gene (5 bases). Deletions cut 2 bases from V and 9 bases from J, with 13 bases between. From germline, CDR1 is MNHEY and CDR2 SMNVEV (reference sequence). The CDR3 contains 13 residues.

CDR3 in amino acids: CASSPSGQKQETQYF. CDR3 DNA sequence: TGCGCCAGCAGCCCCTCTGGACAGAAACAAGAGACCCAGTACTTC. The chain recombines TRBV5-1 with TRBJ2-5; D might be TRBD1 (6 bases). In germline, CDR1 is SGHRS, CDR2 YFSETQ. CDR3 size: 15 residues. Deletions cut 4 bases from V and 2 bases from J, with 15 bases between.

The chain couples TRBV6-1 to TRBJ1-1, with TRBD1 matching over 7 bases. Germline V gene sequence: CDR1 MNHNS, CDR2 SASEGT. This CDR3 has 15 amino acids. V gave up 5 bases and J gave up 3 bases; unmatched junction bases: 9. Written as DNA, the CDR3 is TGTGCCAGCAGTCGACAGGGAGCGGTGGACACTGAAGCTTTCTTT. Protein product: CASSRQGAVDTEAFF.

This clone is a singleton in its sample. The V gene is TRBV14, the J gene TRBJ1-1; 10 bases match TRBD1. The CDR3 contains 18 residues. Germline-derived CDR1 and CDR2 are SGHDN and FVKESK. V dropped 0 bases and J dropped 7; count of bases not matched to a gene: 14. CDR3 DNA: TGTGCCAGCAGCCAAGATATCGATTCGAGGGACAGGGGTTATGAAGCTTTCTTT. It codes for CASSQDIDSRDRGYEAFF.

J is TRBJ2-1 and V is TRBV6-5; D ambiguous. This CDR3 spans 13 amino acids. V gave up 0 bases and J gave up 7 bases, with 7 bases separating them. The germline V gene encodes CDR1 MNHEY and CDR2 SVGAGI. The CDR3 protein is CASSYSTGNEQFF. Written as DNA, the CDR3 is TGTGCCAGCAGTTACTCGACCGGGAATGAGCAGTTCTTC.

CDR3 sequence reads: CASTADRGQPQHF. Here the CDR3 DNA reads TGTGCCAGCACCGCCGATCGGGGACAGCCCCAGCATTTT. This rearrangement joins TRBV5-4 to TRBJ1-5, with D unclear. Between the trimmed V and J ends, which lost 6 bases and 7 bases, there was a span of 14 bases. Germline values: CDR1 SGHNT, CDR2 YYREEE (reference sequence). The CDR3 is 13 residues long.

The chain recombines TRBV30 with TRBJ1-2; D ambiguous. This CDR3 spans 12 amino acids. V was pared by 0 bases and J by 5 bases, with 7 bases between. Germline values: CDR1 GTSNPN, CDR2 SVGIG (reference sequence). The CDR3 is CAWSVRAYGYTF. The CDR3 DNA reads TGTGCCTGGAGTGTCCGAGCTTATGGCTACACCTTC.

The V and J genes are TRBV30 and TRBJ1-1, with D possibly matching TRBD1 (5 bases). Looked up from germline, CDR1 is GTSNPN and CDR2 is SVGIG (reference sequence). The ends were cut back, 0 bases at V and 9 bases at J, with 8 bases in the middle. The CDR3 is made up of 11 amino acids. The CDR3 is CAWSVGVKAFF. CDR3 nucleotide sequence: TGTGCCTGGAGTGTAGGGGTAAAAGCTTTCTTT.

This CDR3 is CAWSSNRGNYGYTF. The CDR3 region has the DNA TGTGCCTGGAGTTCCAACAGGGGGAACTATGGCTACACCTTC. This chain joins TRBV30 and TRBJ1-2; TRBD1 matches 8 bases. This CDR3 contains 14 residues. The junction had 4 bases not matched to a gene; V was cut back by 2 bases and J by 2 bases. Germline CDR1 reads GTSNPN; CDR2 reads SVGIG (reference sequence). Looking up the rest from reference TRBV30 and TRBJ1-2 gives the full variable domain: SQTIHQWPATLVQPVGSPLSLECTVEGTSNPNLYWYRQAAGRGLQLLFYSVGIGQISSEVPQNLSASRPQDRQFILSSKKLLLSDSGFYLCAWSSNRGNYGYTFGSGTRLTVV.

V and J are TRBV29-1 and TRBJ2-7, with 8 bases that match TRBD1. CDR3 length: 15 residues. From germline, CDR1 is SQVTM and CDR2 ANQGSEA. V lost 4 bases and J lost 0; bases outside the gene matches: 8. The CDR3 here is CSVGTDRVNSYEQYF. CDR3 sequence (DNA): TGCAGCGTTGGGACGGACAGGGTGAACTCCTACGAGCAGTACTTC.

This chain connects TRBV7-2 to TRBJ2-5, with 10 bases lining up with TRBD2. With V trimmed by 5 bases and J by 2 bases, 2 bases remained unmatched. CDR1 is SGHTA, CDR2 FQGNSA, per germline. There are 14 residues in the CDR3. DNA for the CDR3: TGTGCCAGCAGCATTAGCGGGGGGCAAGAGACCCAGTACTTC. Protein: CASSISGGQETQYF.

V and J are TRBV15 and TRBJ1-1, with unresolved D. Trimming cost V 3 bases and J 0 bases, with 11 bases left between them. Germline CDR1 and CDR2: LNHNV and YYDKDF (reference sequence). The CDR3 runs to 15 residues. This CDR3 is CATSRSPRLNTEAFF. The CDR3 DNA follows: TGTGCCACCAGCAGGTCCCCGAGATTGAACACTGAAGCTTTCTTT. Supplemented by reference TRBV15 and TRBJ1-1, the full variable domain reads DAMVIQNPRYQVTQFGKPVTLSCSQTLNHNVMYWYQQKSSQAPKLLFHYYDKDFNNEADTPDNFQSRRPNTSFCFLDIRSPGLGDTAMYLCATSRSPRLNTEAFFGQGTRLTVV.

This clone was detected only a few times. The CDR3 DNA is TGCGCCAGCAGTAGTGGGGGGGACACTGAAGCTTTCTTT. Translating it yields CASSSGGDTEAFF. The chain has TRBV5-1 and TRBJ1-1; perhaps TRBD1 as D (5 bases). CDR1 is SGHRS and CDR2 is YFSETQ in the germline V gene. The CDR3 extends over 13 amino acids. Between the trimmed V and J ends, which lost 5 bases and 3 bases, there was a span of 11 bases.

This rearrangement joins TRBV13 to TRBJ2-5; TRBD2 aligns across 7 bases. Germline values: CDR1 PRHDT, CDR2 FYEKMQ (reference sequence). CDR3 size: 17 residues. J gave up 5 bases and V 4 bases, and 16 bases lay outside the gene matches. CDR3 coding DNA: TGTGCCAGCAGCTCTAGGAGGGCTAGCGGTAATCGGGAGACCCAGTACTTC. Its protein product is CASSSRRASGNRETQYF.

CDR3 amino acids: CARSLILAGCGSYNEQFF. As DNA, the CDR3 is TGTGCCAGAAGCTTGATACTAGCGGGATGCGGCTCCTACAATGAGCAGTTCTTC. The rearrangement joins TRBV7-5 to TRBJ2-1; TRBD2 is the table's D call, not checked against the DNA. TRBV7-5 is annotated as a pseudogene. The CDR3 has 18 residues.

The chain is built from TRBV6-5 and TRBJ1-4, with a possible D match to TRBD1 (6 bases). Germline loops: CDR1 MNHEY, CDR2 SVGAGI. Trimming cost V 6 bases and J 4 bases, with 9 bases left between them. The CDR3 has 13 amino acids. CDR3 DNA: TGTGCCAGCAGAGGACAGAATAATGAAAAACTGTTTTTT. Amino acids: CASRGQNNEKLFF.

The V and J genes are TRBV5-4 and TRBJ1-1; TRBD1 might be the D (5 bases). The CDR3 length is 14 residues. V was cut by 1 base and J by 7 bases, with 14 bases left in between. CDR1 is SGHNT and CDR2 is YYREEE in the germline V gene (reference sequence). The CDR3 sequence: CASSLNDRQVEAFF. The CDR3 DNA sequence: TGTGCCAGCAGCTTGAACGACAGACAAGTTGAAGCTTTCTTT.

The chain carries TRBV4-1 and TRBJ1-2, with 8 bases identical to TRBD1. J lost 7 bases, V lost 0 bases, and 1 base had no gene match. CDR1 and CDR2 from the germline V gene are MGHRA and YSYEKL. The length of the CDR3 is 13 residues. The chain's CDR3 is CASSQETGVGYTF. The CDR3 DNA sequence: TGCGCCAGCAGCCAAGAGACAGGGGTTGGCTACACCTTC.